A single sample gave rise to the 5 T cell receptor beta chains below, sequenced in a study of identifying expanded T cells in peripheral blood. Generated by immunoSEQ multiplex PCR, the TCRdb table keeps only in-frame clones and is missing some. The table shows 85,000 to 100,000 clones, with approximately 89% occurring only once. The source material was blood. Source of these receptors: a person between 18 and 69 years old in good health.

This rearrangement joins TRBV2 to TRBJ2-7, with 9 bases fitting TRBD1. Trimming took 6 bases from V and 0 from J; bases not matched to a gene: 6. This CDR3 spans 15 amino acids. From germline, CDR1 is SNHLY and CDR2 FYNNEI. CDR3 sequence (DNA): TGTGCCAGCAGGACACAGGGGGCCCTCTCCTACGAGCAGTACTTC. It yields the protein CASRTQGALSYEQYF.

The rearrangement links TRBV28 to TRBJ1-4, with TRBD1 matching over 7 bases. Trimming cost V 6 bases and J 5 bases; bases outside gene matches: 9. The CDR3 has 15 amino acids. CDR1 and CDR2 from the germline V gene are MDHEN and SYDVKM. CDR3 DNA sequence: TGTGCCAGCAGGCAGACCGGGACAGAGAATGAAAAACTGTTTTTT. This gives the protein CASRQTGTENEKLFF.

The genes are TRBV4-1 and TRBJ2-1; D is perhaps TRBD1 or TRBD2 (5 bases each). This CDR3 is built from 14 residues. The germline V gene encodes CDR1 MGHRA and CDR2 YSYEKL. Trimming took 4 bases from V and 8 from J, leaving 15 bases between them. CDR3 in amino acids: CASSPGARGDEQFF. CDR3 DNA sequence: TGCGCCAGCAGCCCCGGGGCCCGAGGCGATGAGCAGTTCTTC.

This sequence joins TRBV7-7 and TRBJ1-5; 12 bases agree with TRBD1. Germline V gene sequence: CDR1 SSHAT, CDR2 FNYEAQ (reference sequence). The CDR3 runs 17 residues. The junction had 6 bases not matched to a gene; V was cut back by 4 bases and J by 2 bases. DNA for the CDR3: TGTGCCAGCAGCTCCGAGGGACAGGGGGCACGCAATCAGCCCCAGCATTTT. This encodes CASSSEGQGARNQPQHF.

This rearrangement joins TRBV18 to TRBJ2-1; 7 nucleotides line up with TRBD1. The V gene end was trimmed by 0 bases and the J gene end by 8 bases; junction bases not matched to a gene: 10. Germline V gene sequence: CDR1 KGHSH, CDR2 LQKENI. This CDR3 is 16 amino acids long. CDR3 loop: CASSPPSRGKGDEQFF. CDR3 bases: TGTGCCAGCTCACCACCGTCCAGGGGGAAGGGGGATGAGCAGTTCTTC.